This T cell receptor beta chain was sequenced in a study of PD-L1 blockade in urothelial cancer. Time point specified: peripheral blood 6 weeks after treatment start. Anywhere from 1 to 8 samples came from each patient, spanning pretreatment and on-treatment. The CDR3 runs to 14 residues. Trimming left V 1 base short and J 3 bases short, with 11 bases between. Looked up from germline, CDR1 is SGHNT and CDR2 is YYREEE (reference sequence). Data came from immunoSEQ multiplex PCR; TCRdb stores just in-frame clones and leaves some out. Among tens of thousands of clones listed, approximately 82% were seen once.

The input for sequencing was PBMCs, taken around atezolizumab (anti-PD-L1) treatment. The chain joins TRBV5-4 to TRBJ2-7, with TRBD2 as a possible D gene (5 bases). This receptor was identified in a man in his 70s with urothelial cancer. CDR3 nucleotides: TGTGCCAGCAGCTTGTCCGGGAACCGCTACGAGCAGTACTTC. Protein sequence: CASSLSGNRYEQYF.